Given below is one TCR beta chain in context. The record originates from a study of T cells after yellow fever vaccination. Study information: Preparation used SMART-Seq v4 Ultra Low Input for the low-cell-number fractions.

The junction had 11 bases not matched to a gene; V was cut back by 7 bases and J by 6 bases. CDR1 LNHDA and CDR2 SQIVND come from the germline V gene (reference sequence). The CDR3 has 14 residues. TCR cDNA was made by 5'RACE template switching, adding a universal primer site and UMIs. TCRdb passed the 5' RACE reads through MiXCR, listing each CDR3 protein once. Among about 630,000 distinct CDR3 sequences listed, around an eighth were seen once. Sequenced material: PBMCs, taken on the day of the yellow fever booster vaccination. The receptor's source is a man younger than 40 who received the YFV17D yellow fever vaccine. The chain is built from TRBV19 and TRBJ1-1, with 7 bases matching TRBD1. The CDR3 DNA reads as TGTGCCAGTACACCGACAGGGCTAACCTCTGAAGCTTTCTTT. Its translation is CASTPTGLTSEAFF.